A single sample gave rise to the 21 T cell receptor beta chains below, sequenced in a study of cytotoxic CD8 clonotypes in ibrutinib-treated CLL. Clones were sequenced by immunoSEQ multiplex PCR, and TCRdb holds only the in-frame ones, with some missing. The data contain some 200,000 clones, 79% of them singletons. The input for sequencing was PBMCs, taken after 12 months of ibrutinib treatment. These receptors were obtained from a human donor with chronic lymphocytic leukemia.

The genes are TRBV29-1 and TRBJ1-1; D not certain. The CDR3 has 12 amino acids. Germline assignment: CDR1 SQVTM and CDR2 ANQGSEA. V lost 4 bases and J 1 base, leaving 7 bases between the germline ends. The CDR3 sequence: CSVVSENTEAFF. The CDR3 nucleotides read TGCAGCGTTGTTTCAGAGAACACTGAAGCTTTCTTT.

V is TRBV2 and J is TRBJ2-3, with D perhaps given as TRBD1 or TRBD2 (6 bases each). Between the trimmed V and J ends, which lost 3 bases and 1 base, there was a span of 11 bases. The CDR3 totals 15 residues. CDR1 and CDR2 (germline): SNHLY, FYNNEI. CDR3 nucleotides: TGTGCCAGCAGTGATTTAAGGGGGGGCACAGATACGCAGTATTTT. Its protein product is CASSDLRGGTDTQYF.

J is TRBJ1-1 and V is TRBV5-1; 7 bases align to TRBD1. The germline V gene encodes CDR1 SGHRS and CDR2 YFSETQ. The ends lost 6 bases at V and 2 bases at J; junction bases unmatched: 10. This CDR3 comprises 15 residues. CDR3 sequence (DNA): TGCGCCAGCATGGGGTCAGGGGGAGTAAACACTGAAGCTTTCTTT. It codes for CASMGSGGVNTEAFF. The variable domain in full, with the rest retrieved from reference TRBV5-1 and TRBJ1-1, is KAGVTQTPRYLIKTRGQQVTLSCSPISGHRSVSWYQQTPGQGLQFLFEYFSETQRNKGNFPGRFSGRQFSNSRSEMNVSTLELGDSALYLCASMGSGGVNTEAFFGQGTRLTVV.

V gene TRBV5-1 combines with J gene TRBJ2-1; the match to TRBD2 covers 10 bases. The CDR3 is 16 amino acids. Germline CDR1 and CDR2: SGHRS and YFSETQ. J was trimmed by 2 bases and V by 2 bases; bases with no gene match: 4. DNA of the CDR3: TGCGCCAGCAGCTTCGGACTAGCGGAGACCTACAATGAGCAGTTCTTC. Protein sequence: CASSFGLAETYNEQFF.

The chain joins TRBV18 to TRBJ1-2; D is possibly TRBD1 (6 bases). V dropped 1 base and J dropped 2 bases, with 11 bases sitting between them. Germline V lookup: CDR1 KGHSH, CDR2 LQKENI. This CDR3 spans 15 amino acids. The CDR3 loop reads CASSPLSGANYGYTF. The CDR3, as DNA: TGTGCCAGCTCACCACTGTCAGGGGCGAACTATGGCTACACCTTC.

CDR3 nucleotide sequence: TGCGCCAGCAGTCGGTGGGTCCGCGGGAGCGCAGATACGCAGTATTTT. Amino acid sequence: CASSRWVRGSADTQYF. This sequence joins TRBV23-1 and TRBJ2-3, with 7 nucleotides matching TRBD2. TRBV23-1 is filed as an ORF, its function uncertain. The CDR3 totals 16 residues. V gave up 4 bases and J gave up 4 bases; unmatched junction bases: 11.

The chain couples TRBV13 to TRBJ2-7, with TRBD1 matching 8 bases. V shed 4 bases, J shed 0 bases, and the junction held 5 bases outside the gene matches. Germline assignment: CDR1 PRHDT and CDR2 FYEKMQ (reference sequence). This CDR3 has 15 amino acids. The CDR3, as DNA: TGTGCCAGCAGCTACCTAGACAGGGGCTCCTACGAGCAGTACTTC. It encodes CASSYLDRGSYEQYF.

The CDR3 nucleotides read TGCGCCAGCAGCTCCGGTGGAGTCCCGACGCTTTCGAATGAGCAGTTCTTC. This encodes CASSSGGVPTLSNEQFF. The chain uses TRBV5-1 and TRBJ2-1; D is undetermined. With 3 bases removed from V and 7 bases from J, the gap between germline ends came to 23 bases. Germline-derived CDR1 and CDR2 are SGHRS and YFSETQ. The CDR3 length is 17 residues.

The CDR3 sequence: CASSMAILEHLYEQYF. CDR3 nucleotides: TGTGCCAGTAGTATGGCAATCTTAGAACACCTTTACGAGCAGTACTTC. V gene TRBV19 combines with J gene TRBJ2-7, with no clear D. CDR1 and CDR2 (germline): LNHDA, SQIVND (reference sequence). V lost 3 bases and J lost 4, with 19 bases in between. This CDR3 is 16 amino acids long. The complete variable domain, with remaining parts taken from reference TRBV19 and TRBJ2-7, reads DGGITQSPKYLFRKEGQNVTLSCEQNLNHDAMYWYRQDPGQGLRLIYYSQIVNDFQKGDIAEGYSVSREKKESFPLTVTSAQKNPTAFYLCASSMAILEHLYEQYFGPGTRLTVT.

This chain connects TRBV27 to TRBJ1-2, with TRBD1 matching 9 bases. The germline V gene has CDR1 MNHEY and CDR2 SMNVEV (reference sequence). The junction had 3 bases not matched to a gene; V was cut back by 3 bases and J by 7 bases. The CDR3 sequence is 13 residues long. CDR3 residues: CASSLGQGSGYTF. The CDR3 DNA sequence: TGTGCCAGCAGTTTGGGACAGGGCTCTGGCTACACCTTC.

V usage is TRBV6-5 and J usage is TRBJ1-2; weak D call: TRBD1 (6 bases). Per the germline V gene, CDR1 is MNHEY and CDR2 is SVGAGI. V lost 8 bases to trimming and J lost 4 bases, with 17 bases between them. This CDR3 has 14 residues. CDR3 coding DNA: TGTGCCAGCGGGCAGGAGGGGGTATTCTATGGCTACACCTTC. It is translated as CASGQEGVFYGYTF.

This clone has only a few counts. The rearrangement links TRBV5-4 to TRBJ1-2; unclear D gene. The CDR3 has 14 amino acids. Germline V gene sequence: CDR1 SGHNT, CDR2 YYREEE (reference sequence). V was clipped by 3 bases and J by 8 bases, with 17 bases between them. CDR3 nucleotides: TGTGCCAGCAGCTCGGACCCCCCTTCCAGGGGCTACACCTTC. It translates to CASSSDPPSRGYTF.

The V and J genes are TRBV7-2 and TRBJ1-2; 8 bases are shared with TRBD1. Germline CDR1 and CDR2: SGHTA and FQGNSA. Trimming at V came to 3 bases and at J to 4 bases, leaving 4 bases not matched to a gene. The CDR3 runs 14 residues. The CDR3 nucleotides read TGTGCCAGCAGCTTCGGGCAGGGGGCCTATGGCTACACCTTC. Translated, it gives CASSFGQGAYGYTF.

This sequence joins TRBV27 and TRBJ1-1; D is undetermined. The CDR3 extends over 13 amino acids. From germline, CDR1 is MNHEY and CDR2 SMNVEV (reference sequence). Trimming removed 5 bases from V and 1 base from J, with 8 bases in between. CDR3 in DNA: TGTGCCAGCAGTGGACGGCAGAACACTGAAGCTTTCTTT. Its translation: CASSGRQNTEAFF.

V gene TRBV5-1 combines with J gene TRBJ2-1, with D unresolved. The CDR3 totals 15 residues. Deletions cut 0 bases from V and 4 bases from J, with 11 bases between. CDR1 and CDR2 (germline): SGHRS, YFSETQ. This CDR3 is CASSLGQLSYNEQFF. CDR3 sequence (DNA): TGCGCCAGCAGCTTGGGCCAGCTATCTTACAATGAGCAGTTCTTC.

The rearrangement uses TRBV19 and TRBJ2-3; 7 nucleotides agree with TRBD1. CDR1 is LNHDA, CDR2 SQIVND, per germline (reference sequence). V shed 9 bases and J 8 bases; nucleotides not matched to a gene: 14. The CDR3 extends over 14 amino acids. CDR3: CASNGQEVYGTQYF. The CDR3 DNA reads TGTGCCAGCAACGGACAGGAAGTTTACGGTACGCAGTATTTT.

The chain combines TRBV28 with TRBJ2-3; D call uncertain. The CDR3 loop spans 14 amino acids. Trimming took 8 bases from V and 6 from J, leaving 18 bases between them. The germline V gene encodes CDR1 MDHEN and CDR2 SYDVKM. The CDR3 DNA reads TGTGCCAGCCGCCCCCGGGCCCTGGTGGATACGCAGTATTTT. This translates into CASRPRALVDTQYF.

The genes are TRBV7-9 and TRBJ1-4; maybe TRBD1 (6 bases). Trimming took off 2 bases at V and 5 bases at J, with 12 bases between the two ends. This CDR3 has 15 amino acids. Germline V CDR1 and CDR2: SEHNR, FQNEAQ (reference sequence). CDR3 sequence reads: CASSLSPRGNEKLFF. The CDR3 DNA reads as TGTGCCAGCAGCTTATCGCCCAGGGGAAATGAAAAACTGTTTTTT. Based on the CDR3 plus reference TRBV7-9 and TRBJ1-4, the full variable domain is DTGVSQNPRHKITKRGQNVTFRCDPISEHNRLYWYRQTLGQGPEFLTYFQNEAQLEKSRLLSDRFSAERPKGSFSTLEIQRTEQGDSAMYLCASSLSPRGNEKLFFGSGTQLSVL.

V and J are TRBV19 and TRBJ1-4, with D unclear. Germline V gene sequence: CDR1 LNHDA, CDR2 SQIVND (reference sequence). Trimming pared 5 bases from V and 2 bases from J, leaving 12 bases between. The length of the CDR3 is 15 residues. CDR3 DNA sequence: TGTGCCAGTAGTCCACGACGAGCGACTAATGAAAAACTGTTTTTT. Translation gives CASSPRRATNEKLFF.

The chain links TRBV4-1 to TRBJ1-3; D ambiguous. The CDR3 sequence is 16 residues long. V lost 0 bases and J 0 bases, leaving 9 bases between the germline ends. Germline CDR1 reads MGHRA; CDR2 reads YSYEKL. CDR3 loop: CASSQDFSDSGNTIYF. The CDR3 nucleotides read TGCGCCAGCAGCCAAGATTTTAGCGACTCTGGAAACACCATATATTTT.

The CDR3 spells CASSEDILHGGYTF. CDR3 bases: TGTGCCAGCAGTGAGGACATACTTCACGGGGGCTACACCTTC. This chain links TRBV6-1 with TRBJ1-2; possibly TRBD1 for D (5 bases). V was shortened by 3 bases and J by 8 bases, with 16 bases between the two germline ends. The CDR3 runs to 14 residues. The germline gives CDR1 MNHNS, CDR2 SASEGT.